What follows are 15 T cell receptor beta chains derived from one specimen sequenced in a study of cytomegalovirus exposure and HLA in healthy donors. With 60 Vbeta and 13 Jbeta primers, the PCR was carried out. Assay: immunoSEQ multiplex PCR; the TCRdb copy retains only in-frame clones and omits some. This sample has approximately 100,000 clones; approximately 80% occur once, and the top ten carry approximately 10%. The sequenced sample was PBMCs. These TCRs come from a man aged 40-55 years in good health and CMV-seropositive.

V usage is TRBV5-6 and J usage is TRBJ2-7; D perhaps matches TRBD1 (5 bases). This CDR3 is built from 17 residues. Deletions cut 1 base from V and 0 bases from J, with 17 bases between. CDR1 is SGHDT, CDR2 YYEEEE, per germline. CDR3 bases: TGTGCCAGCAGCTTGAGTTCGACAGCCTTCAGCTCCTACGAGCAGTACTTC. Its translation is CASSLSSTAFSSYEQYF.

The V gene is TRBV25-1, the J gene TRBJ1-2; 9 nucleotides agree with TRBD1. This CDR3 comprises 14 residues. Germline assignment: CDR1 MGHDK and CDR2 SYGVNS. Trimming removed 6 bases from V and 6 bases from J; junction bases left unmatched: 8. CDR3 sequence: CASRRGDRVNGYTF. DNA of the CDR3: TGTGCCAGCAGACGAGGGGACAGGGTTAATGGCTACACCTTC.

The gene calls are TRBV13 and TRBJ2-2; 12 positions agree with TRBD1. The germline V gene encodes CDR1 PRHDT and CDR2 FYEKMQ (reference sequence). Germline trimming cut 5 bases from V and 5 bases from J; bases unmatched to any gene: 9. The length of the CDR3 is 17 residues. The CDR3 loop is CASSPRDRGRFTGELFF. CDR3 in DNA: TGTGCCAGCAGCCCACGGGACAGGGGGCGTTTTACCGGGGAGCTGTTTTTT.

V is TRBV5-1 and J is TRBJ2-3; possibly TRBD2 for D (7 bases). Germline V gene lookup returns CDR1 SGHRS and CDR2 YFSETQ. This CDR3 comprises 14 residues. V was clipped by 5 bases and J by 2 bases, with 12 bases between them. CDR3 protein: CASRKGGDTDTQYF. In DNA form, the CDR3 reads TGCGCCAGCAGGAAGGGGGGGGACACAGATACGCAGTATTTT.

V usage is TRBV7-3 and J usage is TRBJ2-3; 8 nucleotides align to TRBD1. The germline gives CDR1 SGHTA, CDR2 FQGTGA. The trim removed 5 bases at V and 6 bases at J, leaving 1 base unmatched. CDR3 length: 12 amino acids. The CDR3 loop reads CASSHRGDTQYF. The CDR3 DNA follows: TGTGCCAGCAGCCACAGGGGGGATACGCAGTATTTT.

As to this clone: The junction shows a germline mismatch at one end, possibly a read error. The rearrangement links TRBV7-2 to TRBJ1-5; D gene uncertain. Germline values: CDR1 SGHTA, CDR2 FQGNSA. The CDR3 contains 15 residues. CDR3 region: CASSLYYGSNQPRHF. DNA for the CDR3: TGTGCCAGCAGCTTATATTACGGGAGCAATCAGCCCCGGCATTTT.

The chain is built from TRBV11-3 and TRBJ2-5; maybe TRBD2 (6 bases). Germline CDR1 is SGHNT and CDR2 is YENEEA. Trimming removed 0 bases from V and 1 base from J, with 9 bases in between. CDR3 length equals 15 residues. CDR3 DNA: TGTGCCAGCAGCTTAGAATCCGGGAGCCAAGAGACCCAGTACTTC. Protein sequence: CASSLESGSQETQYF.

This chain links TRBV2 with TRBJ1-6; 8 bases line up with TRBD1. Germline V gene data show CDR1 as SNHLY and CDR2 as FYNNEI. V trimming: 4 bases; J trimming: 8 bases; junction bases outside the gene matches: 10. CDR3 length: 16 amino acids. For the CDR3, the DNA is TGTGCCAGCAGTGCTACGAGGGACAGGCCATATTCACCCCTCCACTTT. Translated: CASSATRDRPYSPLHF.

The V gene is TRBV5-1, the J gene TRBJ2-5; D may be TRBD1 (6 bases). This CDR3 is 14 amino acids long. Looked up from germline, CDR1 is SGHRS and CDR2 is YFSETQ. V was pared by 1 base and J by 5 bases, with 12 bases between. CDR3 coding DNA: TGCGCCAGCAGCTTGTCAGGGGTGGAGGAGACCCAGTACTTC. This sequence encodes CASSLSGVEETQYF.

This chain uses TRBV28 with TRBJ2-1, with 8 positions matching TRBD2. The CDR3 is 16 amino acids. J lost 1 base, V lost 8 bases, and 10 bases had no gene match. CDR1 is MDHEN, CDR2 SYDVKM, per germline. The chain's CDR3 is CASGGGGLLSYNEQFF. The CDR3 DNA reads TGTGCCAGCGGAGGCGGGGGGCTTCTTTCCTACAATGAGCAGTTCTTC.

Only a few counts were recorded for this clone. V usage is TRBV6-5 and J usage is TRBJ2-7, with 12 positions matching TRBD1. CDR1 and CDR2 (germline): MNHEY, SVGAGI. Trimming removed 3 bases from V and 4 bases from J; junction bases left unmatched: 4. This CDR3 contains 15 residues. The CDR3 loop reads CASSYPGQGAYEQYF. The DNA for the CDR3 is TGTGCCAGCAGTTATCCGGGACAGGGGGCATACGAGCAGTACTTC.

The genes are TRBV28 and TRBJ2-2; 9 bases match TRBD1. The CDR3 runs 15 residues. J gave up 4 bases and V 6 bases, and 6 bases lay outside the gene matches. Germline V gene sequence: CDR1 MDHEN, CDR2 SYDVKM. In nucleotides, the CDR3 is TGTGCCAGCAGGATCGACAGGGGGATCACCGGGGAGCTGTTTTTT. It encodes CASRIDRGITGELFF.

The chain joins TRBV28 to TRBJ1-2, with TRBD1 as a possible D gene (5 bases). The germline V and J ends were trimmed by 10 bases and 4 bases, with 16 bases remaining between them. This CDR3 spans 13 amino acids. Germline CDR1 is MDHEN and CDR2 is SYDVKM. This CDR3 is CAILRDSGYGYTF. The CDR3 bases are TGTGCCATCCTCAGGGACTCTGGCTATGGCTACACCTTC.

This clone appeared many times. The J gene is TRBJ2-2, the V gene TRBV6-4; 7 positions agree with TRBD2. The CDR3 runs 12 residues. The V and J ends lost 8 bases and 3 bases, in that order; junction bases with no gene match: 0. Germline V gives CDR1 MRHNA, CDR2 SNTAGT. The CDR3, as DNA: TGTGCCAGCGGACTAGACACCGGGGAGCTGTTTTTT. Its translation is CASGLDTGELFF.

Comment on this clone: The junction does not match germline at one end; this may be a read error. As DNA, the CDR3 is TGTGCTAGCAGCCCCGGCTCAGGGGTTTCCACCGGGGAGCTGTTTTTT. Translated: CASSPGSGVSTGELFF. The chain carries TRBV7-7 and TRBJ2-2; D is perhaps TRBD1 (6 bases). CDR1 and CDR2 from the germline V gene are SSHAT and FNYEAQ (reference sequence). The CDR3 is made up of 16 amino acids.